This record covers a single TCR beta chain. Its antigen is as yet unknown. This CDR3 spans 14 amino acids. V was shortened by 0 bases and J by 5 bases, with 9 bases between the two germline ends. The germline V gene has CDR1 SGHNT and CDR2 YYREEE (reference sequence). This record comes from a study of cytomegalovirus exposure and HLA in healthy donors. Whole-study results and caveats: A later analysis linked a missense DCLRE1C variant to TCR beta V- and J-gene trimming.

PCR used 60 Vbeta primers and 13 Jbeta primers. The protocol was immunoSEQ multiplex PCR, while the TCRdb copy is restricted to in-frame clones and leaves out a portion. The sample contains 150,000 to 170,000 clones, approximately 72% of which appear only once. All the people who gave samples were healthy bone marrow donors. This chain connects TRBV5-4 to TRBJ2-1; no firm D call. Sample: PBMCs. The origin of this receptor is a man aged 18-30 years in good health and CMV-seronegative. CDR3 amino acids: CASSLARQNNEQFF. The DNA of the CDR3 is TGTGCCAGCAGCTTGGCTAGGCAGAACAATGAGCAGTTCTTC.